This T cell receptor beta chain was found in a study of T cells in localized non-small cell lung cancer. Study-wide results and caveats: The tumor had only one region sequenced, so heterogeneity remains possible. Tumor trailed uninvolved adjacent lung in T cell clonality, which peaked there. Higher blood T cell density went with longer overall survival. Within adjacent lung there appeared a median 57 of the top 100 tumor clones.

In regard to this clone: Its specificity is not known.

Trimming left V 3 bases short and J 4 bases short, with 13 bases between. Germline CDR1 reads LNHDA; CDR2 reads SQIVND (reference sequence). The CDR3 runs 14 residues. The method was immunoSEQ multiplex PCR; TCRdb's version includes in-frame clones alone and lacks a portion of them. The repertoire consists of tens of thousands of clones, with around 86% occurring once and the leading ten covering roughly 18%. The clonotype was recovered from a male donor aged 60 or over with stage III squamous cell lung carcinoma. The sample in question was peripheral blood, obtained before any cancer treatment. This chain links TRBV19 with TRBJ2-7, with D perhaps matching TRBD1 (6 bases). CDR3 in amino acids: CASSIGRGGYEQYF. CDR3 DNA: TGTGCCAGTAGTATTGGCAGGGGCGGTTACGAGCAGTACTTC.